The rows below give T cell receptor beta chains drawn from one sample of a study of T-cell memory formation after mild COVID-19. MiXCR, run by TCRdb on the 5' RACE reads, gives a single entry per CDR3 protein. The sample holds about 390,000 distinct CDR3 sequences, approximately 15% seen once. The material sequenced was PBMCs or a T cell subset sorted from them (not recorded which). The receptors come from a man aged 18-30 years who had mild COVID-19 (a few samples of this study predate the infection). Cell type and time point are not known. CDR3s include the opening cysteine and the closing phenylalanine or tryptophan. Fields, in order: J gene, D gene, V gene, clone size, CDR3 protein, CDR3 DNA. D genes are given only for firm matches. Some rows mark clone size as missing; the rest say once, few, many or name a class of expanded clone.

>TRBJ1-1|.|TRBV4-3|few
CASSQDLWGPDTEAFF
TGCGCCAGCAGCCAGGATCTCTGGGGACCAGACACTGAAGCTTTCTTT
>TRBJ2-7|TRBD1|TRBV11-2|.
CASSYILGQSSYEQYF
TGTGCCAGCAGCTACATCCTGGGACAGAGCTCCTACGAGCAGTACTTC
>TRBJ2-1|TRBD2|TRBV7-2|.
CASSFSGGGDEQFF
TGTGCCAGCAGCTTTAGCGGGGGCGGGGATGAGCAGTTCTTC
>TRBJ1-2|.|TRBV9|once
CASTPPGHNYGYTF
TGTGCCAGCACCCCCCCGGGACACAACTATGGCTACACCTTC
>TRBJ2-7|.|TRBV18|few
CASAPPKLGDEQYF
TGTGCCAGCGCCCCCCCCAAGTTGGGGGACGAGCAGTACTTC
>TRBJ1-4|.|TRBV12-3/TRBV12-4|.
CASSQRDGNEKLFF
TGTGCCAGCAGTCAAAGGGACGGTAATGAAAAACTGTTTTTT
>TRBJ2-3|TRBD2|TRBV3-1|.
CASSHGGRLTDTQYF
TGTGCCAGCAGCCACGGCGGGAGACTCACAGATACGCAGTATTTT
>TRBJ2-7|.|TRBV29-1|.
CSVRDTRIYEQYF
TGCAGCGTCCGCGACACGCGGATCTACGAGCAGTACTTC
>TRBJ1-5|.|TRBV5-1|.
CASSLTGYGEEAQHF
TGCGCCAGCAGCTTAACGGGGTATGGGGAAGAAGCCCAGCATTTT
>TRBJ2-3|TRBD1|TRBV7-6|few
CASSSWTGGTDTQYF
TGTGCCAGCAGCTCTTGGACAGGAGGCACAGATACGCAGTATTTT
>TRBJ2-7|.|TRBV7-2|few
CASSLAGKAYEQYF
TGTGCCAGCAGCTTAGCGGGAAAGGCCTACGAGCAGTACTTC
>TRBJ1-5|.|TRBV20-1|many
CSASDRTHQPQHF
TGCAGTGCTAGTGACCGAACCCATCAGCCCCAGCATTTT
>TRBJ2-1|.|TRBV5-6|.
CASSGGLTGSYNEQFF
TGTGCCAGCAGCGGGGGACTGACAGGCTCCTACAATGAGCAGTTCTTC
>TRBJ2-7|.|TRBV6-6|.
CASSPRGAGEYEQYF
TGTGCCAGCAGTCCAAGGGGGGCGGGGGAGTACGAGCAGTACTTC
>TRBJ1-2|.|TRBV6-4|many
CASSSDSYGYTF
TGTGCCAGCAGTTCGGACAGCTATGGCTACACCTTC
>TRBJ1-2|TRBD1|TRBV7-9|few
CASRETGGGYTF
TGTGCCAGCAGGGAGACAGGGGGTGGCTACACCTTC
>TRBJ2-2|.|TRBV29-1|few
CSVEEASNTGELFF
TGCAGCGTTGAAGAGGCTTCGAACACCGGGGAGCTGTTTTTT
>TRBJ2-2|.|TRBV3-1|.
CASSQEGAGNTGELFF
TGTGCCAGCAGCCAAGAGGGGGCAGGGAACACCGGGGAGCTGTTTTTT
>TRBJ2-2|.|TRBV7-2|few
CASSLVSHTGELFF
TGTGCCAGCAGCTTAGTCAGTCACACCGGGGAGCTGTTTTTT
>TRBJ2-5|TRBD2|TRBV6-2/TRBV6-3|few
CASSPSGGAVETQYF
TGTGCCAGCAGTCCGAGCGGGGGGGCCGTGGAGACCCAGTACTTC
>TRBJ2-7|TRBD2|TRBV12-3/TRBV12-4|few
CASTLGGASYEQYF
TGTGCCAGCACCTTGGGAGGGGCCTCCTACGAGCAGTACTTC
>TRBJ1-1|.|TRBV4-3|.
CASSQDRQTPVNTEAFF
TGCGCCAGCAGCCAAGATCGACAGACCCCGGTGAACACTGAAGCTTTCTTT
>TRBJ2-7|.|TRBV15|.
CATSSPGGGGYEQYF
TGTGCCACCAGCTCCCCGGGGGGCGGGGGCTACGAGCAGTACTTC
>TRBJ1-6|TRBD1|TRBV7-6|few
CASSLDRDRYSPLHF
TGTGCCAGCAGCTTAGATAGGGACAGGTATTCACCCCTCCACTTT
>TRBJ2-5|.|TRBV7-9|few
CASSNSGEETQYF
TGTGCCAGCAGCAATTCCGGAGAAGAGACCCAGTACTTC
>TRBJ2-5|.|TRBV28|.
CASSQTETQYF
TGTGCCAGCAGTCAGACCGAGACCCAGTACTTC
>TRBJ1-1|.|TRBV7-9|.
CASNPEDTEAFF
TGTGCCAGCAACCCGGAAGACACTGAAGCTTTCTTT
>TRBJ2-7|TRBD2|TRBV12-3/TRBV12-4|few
CASSLAGDYEQYF
TGTGCCAGCAGCCTAGCGGGGGACTACGAGCAGTACTTC
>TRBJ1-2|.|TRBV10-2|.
CASSVSASSPYGYTF
TGCGCCAGCAGTGTGTCGGCATCCTCACCCTATGGCTACACCTTC
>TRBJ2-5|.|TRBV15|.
CATRWQSGETQYF
TGTGCCACCCGCTGGCAGTCGGGAGAGACCCAGTACTTC
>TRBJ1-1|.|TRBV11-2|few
CASSDRDGNTEAFF
TGTGCCAGCAGCGACCGGGACGGCAACACTGAAGCTTTCTTT
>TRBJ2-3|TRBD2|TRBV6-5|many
CASSYSASGGTSTDTQYF
TGTGCCAGCAGTTACTCAGCTAGCGGGGGGACTAGCACAGATACGCAGTATTTT
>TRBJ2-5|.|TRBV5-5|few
CASSNLGETQYF
TGTGCCAGCAGCAACCTAGGAGAGACCCAGTACTTC
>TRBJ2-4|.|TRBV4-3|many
CASSLSPGAKNIQYF
TGCGCCAGCAGCCTGTCCCCCGGAGCCAAAAACATTCAGTACTTC
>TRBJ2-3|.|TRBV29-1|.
CSVDRTGHTSTDTQYF
TGCAGCGTTGATCGTACAGGCCATACTAGCACAGATACGCAGTATTTT
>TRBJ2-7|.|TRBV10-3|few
CAISDGGSYEQYF
TGTGCCATCAGTGACGGGGGCTCCTACGAGCAGTACTTC
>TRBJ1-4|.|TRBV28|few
CASSPRPYNEKLFF
TGTGCCAGCAGTCCTAGACCGTATAATGAAAAACTGTTTTTT
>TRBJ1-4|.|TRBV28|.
CASSLRQVAKLFF
TGTGCCAGCAGCCTTAGACAGGTGGCAAAACTGTTTTTT
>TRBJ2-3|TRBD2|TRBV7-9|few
CASSPRTSGGNTQYF
TGTGCCAGCAGCCCAAGGACTAGCGGGGGGAATACGCAGTATTTT
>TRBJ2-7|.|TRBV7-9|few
CASSLAQDPSYEQYF
TGTGCCAGCAGCTTAGCGCAGGACCCATCCTACGAGCAGTACTTC
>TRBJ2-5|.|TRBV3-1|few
CASSQDGTQYQETQYF
TGTGCCAGCAGCCAAGATGGGACACAGTACCAAGAGACCCAGTACTTC
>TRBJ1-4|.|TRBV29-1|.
CSAGNGTKLFF
TGCAGCGCTGGAAACGGGACAAAACTGTTTTTT
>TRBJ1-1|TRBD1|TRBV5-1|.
CASSSGQADTEAFF
TGCGCCAGCAGCTCGGGACAGGCGGACACTGAAGCTTTCTTT